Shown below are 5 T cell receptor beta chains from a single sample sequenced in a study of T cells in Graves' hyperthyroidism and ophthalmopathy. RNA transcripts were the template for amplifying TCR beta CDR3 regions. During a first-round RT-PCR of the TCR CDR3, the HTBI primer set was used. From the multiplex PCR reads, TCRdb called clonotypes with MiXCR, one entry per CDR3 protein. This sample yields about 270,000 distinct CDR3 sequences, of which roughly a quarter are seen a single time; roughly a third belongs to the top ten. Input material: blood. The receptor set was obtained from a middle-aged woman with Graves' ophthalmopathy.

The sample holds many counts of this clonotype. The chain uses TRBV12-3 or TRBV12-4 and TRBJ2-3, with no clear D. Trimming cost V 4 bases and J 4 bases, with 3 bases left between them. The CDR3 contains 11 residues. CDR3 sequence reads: CASSWADTQYF. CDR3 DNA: TGTGCCAGCAGTTGGGCAGATACGCAGTATTTT.

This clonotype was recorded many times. The CDR3 coding sequence is TGTGCCAGCAGCCAAGAATTGCGGGGTGGCACTGAAGCTTTCTTT. This codes for CASSQELRGGTEAFF. The chain recombines TRBV4-2 with TRBJ1-1; D unresolved. Germline CDR1 is LGHNA and CDR2 is YNFKEQ. The CDR3 runs to 15 residues. The ends were cut back, 0 bases at V and 4 bases at J, with 12 bases in the middle.

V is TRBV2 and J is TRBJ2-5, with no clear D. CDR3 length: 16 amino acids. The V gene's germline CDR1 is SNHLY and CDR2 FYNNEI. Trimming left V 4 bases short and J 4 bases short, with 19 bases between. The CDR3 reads CASSVSGSYRVETQYF. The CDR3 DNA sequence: TGTGCCAGCAGTGTCTCGGGTAGCTATCGGGTAGAGACCCAGTACTTC. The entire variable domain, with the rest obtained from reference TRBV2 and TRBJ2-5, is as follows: EPEVTQTPSHQVTQMGQEVILRCVPISNHLYFYWYRQILGQKVEFLVSFYNNEISEKSEIFDDQFSVERPDGSNFTLKIRSTKLEDSAMYFCASSVSGSYRVETQYFGPGTRLLVL.

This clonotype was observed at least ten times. CDR3 residues: CASRTGMWELFF. The CDR3 DNA reads as TGTGCCAGCAGGACAGGGATGTGGGAGCTGTTTTTT. The J gene is TRBJ2-2, the V gene TRBV6-1; 7 bases match TRBD1. Germline lookup yields CDR1 MNHNS and CDR2 SASEGT. V was pared by 6 bases and J by 9 bases, with 4 bases of the junction left unmatched. CDR3 size: 12 residues.

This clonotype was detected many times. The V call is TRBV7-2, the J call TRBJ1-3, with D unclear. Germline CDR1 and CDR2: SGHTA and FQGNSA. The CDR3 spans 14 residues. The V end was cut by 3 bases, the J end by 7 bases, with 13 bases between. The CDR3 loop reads CASSFRRGGNTIYF. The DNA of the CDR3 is TGTGCCAGCAGCTTTCGTCGGGGAGGTAACACCATATATTTT. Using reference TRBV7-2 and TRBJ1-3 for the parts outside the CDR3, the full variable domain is GAGVSQSPSNKVTEKGKDVELRCDPISGHTALYWYRQSLGQGLEFLIYFQGNSAPDKSGLPSDRFSAERTGGSVSTLTIQRTQQEDSAVYLCASSFRRGGNTIYFGEGSWLTVV.